This T cell receptor beta chain was identified in a study of PD-1 blockade in mismatch repair-deficient tumors. Measured with immunoSEQ multiplex PCR; TCRdb has only the in-frame clones, and not every one. Of around 110,000 clones in the sample, around 80% were seen once. The CDR3 extends over 14 amino acids. Germline V gene lookup returns CDR1 MNHNS and CDR2 SASEGT. V was clipped by 5 bases and J by 4 bases, with 15 bases between them. The sample here was peripheral blood, taken approximately 14 months after starting pembrolizumab. V and J are TRBV6-1 and TRBJ2-7, with TRBD2 as a possible D gene (6 bases). The source is an adult with mismatch repair-deficient cancer. The CDR3 sequence: CASSRDSEGYEQYF. CDR3 DNA: TGTGCCAGCAGTCGGGACTCAGAGGGATACGAGCAGTACTTC.